This TCR beta chain emerged from a study of T-cell reconstitution after alpha-beta-depleted transplantation in children. This clonotype was seen many times. This CDR3 is 16 amino acids long. V lost 3 bases to trimming and J lost 4 bases; unmatched junction nucleotides: 11. CDR1 SGHRS and CDR2 YFSETQ come from the germline V gene. Preparation of the TCRbeta library involved a method that used unique molecular identifiers. From the PCR reads, TCRdb called clonotypes with MiXCR, one entry per CDR3 protein. The profile shows approximately 240,000 distinct CDR3 sequences, 9% to 10% of them singletons. The sample here was PBMCs from the stem cell graft donor, taken from the stem cell graft. The J gene is TRBJ1-1, the V gene TRBV5-1; the match to TRBD1 covers 8 bases. The sequence was obtained from a human donor who donated a stem cell graft to a child with SCID. The CDR3 nucleotides are TGCGCCAGCAGCTCCAATCTAGGACAGGGAAGCACTGAAGCTTTCTTT. Translating it yields CASSSNLGQGSTEAFF.